These T cell receptor beta chains were read from a single sample in a study of T cells after yellow fever vaccination. TCRdb analysed the 5' RACE reads with MiXCR anew, one entry per CDR3 protein. The repertoire holds over 300,000 distinct CDR3 sequences, with around 3.6% as singletons. The sample here was PBMCs, taken on the day of the yellow fever booster vaccination. These receptors came from a man between 18 and 29 years old who received the YFV17D yellow fever vaccine. The CDR3 runs from the conserved cysteine through the conserved F or W. The D gene is left open where the match is weak. For some rows the clone size is stated as once, few or many, or as a class when expanded; others skip it.

clone_size,j_call,d_call,v_call,cdr3_aa,cdr3_nt
few,TRBJ2-3,.,TRBV21-1,CASRSTGGAPDTQYF,TGTGCCAGCAGGTCAACGGGGGGGGCCCCAGATACGCAGTATTTT
many,TRBJ2-2,.,TRBV6-9,CASSYSNRVNTGELFF,TGTGCCAGCAGTTATTCGAACAGGGTGAACACCGGGGAGCTGTTTTTT
.,TRBJ2-7,.,TRBV20-1,CSASGEEGGPYEQYF,TGCAGTGCTAGTGGGGAGGAGGGGGGGCCCTACGAGCAGTACTTC
many,TRBJ1-5,.,TRBV20-1,CSAQRGGGQPQHF,TGCAGTGCTCAGCGGGGGGGTGGGCAGCCCCAGCATTTT
few,TRBJ2-6,.,TRBV25-1,CASNPGHSGANVLTF,TGTGCCAGCAACCCCGGGCACTCTGGGGCCAACGTCCTGACTTTC
many,TRBJ2-1,TRBD1,TRBV29-1,CSVEDFGTGGSTFF,TGCAGCGTTGAAGATTTTGGGACAGGGGGCTCTACTTTCTTC
.,TRBJ2-5,.,TRBV20-1,CSANDRPTQETQYF,TGCAGTGCCAATGATCGTCCCACACAAGAGACCCAGTACTTC
many,TRBJ1-3,.,TRBV7-2,CASSTSQFGQGNTIYF,TGTGCCAGCAGCACTTCGCAGTTTGGTCAAGGAAACACCATATATTTT
many,TRBJ2-2,.,TRBV24-1,CATSGGARTGELFF,TGTGCCACCAGTGGGGGGGCCCGCACCGGGGAGCTGTTTTTT
many,TRBJ2-7,.,TRBV12-3/TRBV12-4,CASSTQDYEQYF,TGTGCCAGCAGTACCCAGGACTACGAGCAGTACTTC
many,TRBJ1-2,.,TRBV4-3,CASSQSGSGYTF,TGCGCCAGCAGCCAGTCAGGGAGCGGCTACACCTTC
.,TRBJ2-5,TRBD2,TRBV7-3,CASSSGTSGEETQYF,TGTGCCAGCAGCTCCGGGACTAGCGGGGAAGAGACCCAGTACTTC
many,TRBJ2-2,.,TRBV28,CASRGAPGLRRLFF,TGTGCCAGCAGGGGGGCACCGGGCTTACGTAGGCTGTTTTTT
many,TRBJ1-1,.,TRBV15,CATSSRVEAFF,TGTGCCACCAGCAGCCGAGTTGAAGCTTTCTTT
.,TRBJ1-2,.,TRBV3-1,CASSQDRPTLNYGYTF,TGTGCCAGCAGCCAAGATAGGCCGACCCTCAACTATGGCTACACCTTC
many,TRBJ2-3,TRBD2,TRBV10-3,CAISPAGADTQYF,TGTGCCATCAGTCCAGCGGGGGCAGATACGCAGTATTTT
many,TRBJ2-7,.,TRBV7-8,CASKRRAASYEQYF,TGTGCCAGCAAGAGAAGGGCGGCCTCCTACGAGCAGTACTTC
many,TRBJ2-7,.,TRBV5-6,CASSFRGTYEQYF,TGTGCCAGCAGCTTTCGGGGGACCTACGAGCAGTACTTC
many,TRBJ1-2,.,TRBV4-1,CASSPAGGGGNYGYTF,TGCGCCAGCAGCCCGGCCGGGGGAGGGGGTAACTATGGCTACACCTTC
.,TRBJ1-2,.,TRBV5-1,CASVGRLNDGYTF,TGCGCCAGCGTCGGGAGGCTCAACGATGGCTACACCTTC
many,TRBJ2-5,TRBD2,TRBV29-1,CSVAGLAGGRETQYF,TGCAGCGTTGCTGGCCTAGCGGGCGGGAGAGAGACCCAGTACTTC
many,TRBJ1-5,.,TRBV2,CASRWEGGQPQHF,TGTGCCAGCAGGTGGGAGGGGGGTCAGCCCCAGCATTTT
few,TRBJ2-5,.,TRBV18,CASSPSVNPQETQYF,TGTGCCAGCTCACCATCTGTAAATCCCCAAGAGACCCAGTACTTC
many,TRBJ2-2,TRBD1,TRBV6-4,CASSLAQGRNTGELFF,TGTGCCAGCAGTCTAGCACAGGGGCGGAACACCGGGGAGCTGTTTTTT
many,TRBJ2-6,.,TRBV12-3/TRBV12-4,CASSSIQISGANVLTF,TGTGCCAGCAGTTCCATACAGATTTCTGGGGCCAACGTCCTGACTTTC
few,TRBJ2-1,.,TRBV7-9,CASSLVVGQSSYNEQFF,TGTGCCAGCAGCTTAGTAGTCGGACAGAGCTCCTACAATGAGCAGTTCTTC
many,TRBJ2-2,TRBD1,TRBV20-1,CSARGDRNTGELFF,TGCAGTGCTAGGGGGGACAGGAACACCGGGGAGCTGTTTTTT
many,TRBJ2-3,.,TRBV20-1,CSARQGTDTQYF,TGCAGTGCTAGACAGGGGACAGATACGCAGTATTTT
many,TRBJ1-2,.,TRBV18,CASSPTASQFGYGYTF,TGTGCCAGCTCACCGACAGCCAGCCAATTCGGCTATGGCTACACCTTC
few,TRBJ2-3,.,TRBV30,CAWSATGYTDTQYF,TGTGCCTGGAGTGCTACAGGGTACACAGATACGCAGTATTTT
.,TRBJ2-2,.,TRBV4-3,CASSPDSSTRTGELFF,TGCGCCAGCAGCCCAGATTCCTCAACGAGGACCGGGGAGCTGTTTTTT
few,TRBJ1-2,TRBD1,TRBV29-1,CSVAGDRGLYGYTF,TGCAGCGTTGCCGGGGACAGGGGGCTGTATGGCTACACCTTC
few,TRBJ2-6,.,TRBV20-1,CSAATPHSTSGANVLTF,TGCAGTGCCGCGACTCCACACTCTACCTCTGGGGCCAACGTCCTGACTTTC
many,TRBJ2-3,TRBD2,TRBV15,CATSSPTLALAPLGNTQYF,TGTGCCACCAGCAGCCCTACACTCGCACTAGCGCCCTTAGGAAATACGCAGTATTTT
many,TRBJ2-5,TRBD2,TRBV29-1,CSAGLAGGLETQYF,TGCAGCGCAGGACTAGCGGGGGGATTGGAGACCCAGTACTTC
many,TRBJ2-3,.,TRBV12-3/TRBV12-4,CASSRRYSTDTQYF,TGTGCCAGCAGTCGTAGGTACAGCACAGATACGCAGTATTTT
.,TRBJ1-2,.,TRBV5-1,CASSPRINKYINYGYTF,TGCGCCAGCAGCCCCCGGATCAACAAATACATAAACTATGGCTACACCTTC
many,TRBJ2-3,TRBD2,TRBV7-6,CASSSWTSGGITDTQYF,TGTGCCAGCAGCTCGTGGACTAGCGGGGGGATAACAGATACGCAGTATTTT
few,TRBJ2-5,.,TRBV11-1,CASSYTYRTEETQYF,TGTGCCAGCAGCTACACTTACCGGACAGAAGAGACCCAGTACTTC
.,TRBJ2-1,TRBD2,TRBV5-4,CASGLGLAGGYNEQFF,TGTGCCAGCGGCCTCGGACTAGCGGGGGGGTACAATGAGCAGTTCTTC
many,TRBJ2-3,.,TRBV5-1,CASSPPPGGADTQYF,TGCGCCAGCAGCCCCCCGCCCGGCGGGGCGGATACGCAGTATTTT